The clone carrying this T cell receptor (beta chain) was counted between two and nine times. No antigen is known for it. This entry comes from a study of spatial heterogeneity in lung cancer. Time point meaning: sample taken at primary tumor resection. TCRdb passed the 5' RACE reads through MiXCR, listing each CDR3 protein once. The repertoire has fewer than 4,500 distinct CDR3 sequences, approximately 11% of them found once; the top ten carry approximately 56%. Germline CDR1 SGHTA, CDR2 FQGNSA. V gave up 3 bases and J gave up 1 base, with 5 bases separating them. The CDR3 covers 13 residues. Study-level points and caveats: Counts of expanded alpha and beta TCRs within tumors tracked the tumor nonsynonymous mutation count.

The receptor comes from a male donor with early-stage non-small cell lung cancer. The chain joins TRBV7-2 to TRBJ2-3; D is unclear. Sequencing used lung tumor tissue, obtained at surgery. The CDR3 loop reads CASSFKGTDTQYF. Here the CDR3 DNA reads TGTGCCAGCAGCTTTAAAGGCACAGATACGCAGTATTTT.